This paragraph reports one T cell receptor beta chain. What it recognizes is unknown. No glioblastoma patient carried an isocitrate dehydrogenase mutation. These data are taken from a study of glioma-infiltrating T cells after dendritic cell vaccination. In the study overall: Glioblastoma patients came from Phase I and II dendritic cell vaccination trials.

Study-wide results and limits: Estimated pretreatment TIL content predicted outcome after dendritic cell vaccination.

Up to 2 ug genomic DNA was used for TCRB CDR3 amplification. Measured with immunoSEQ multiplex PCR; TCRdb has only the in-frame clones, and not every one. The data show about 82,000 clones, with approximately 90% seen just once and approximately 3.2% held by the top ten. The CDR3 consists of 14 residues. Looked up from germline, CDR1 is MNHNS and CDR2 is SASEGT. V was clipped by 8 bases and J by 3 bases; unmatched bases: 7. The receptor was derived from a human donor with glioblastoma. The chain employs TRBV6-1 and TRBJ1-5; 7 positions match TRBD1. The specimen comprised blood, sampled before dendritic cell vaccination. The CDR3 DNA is TGTGCCAGCCGTGGGGACAGACTCAATCAGCCCCAGCATTTT. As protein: CASRGDRLNQPQHF.